A selection of T cell receptor beta chains follows, all from one sample in a study of blood T cell repertoires in COVID-19. Assay: immunoSEQ multiplex PCR; the TCRdb copy retains only in-frame clones and omits some. The table lists roughly 150,000 clones, 87% of them singletons, with under 6% in the top ten. The sample was peripheral blood. Every receptor here comes from a human donor in a cohort sampled during active COVID-19. CDR3s include the opening cysteine and the closing phenylalanine or tryptophan. A D gene is named only where the DNA matches it firmly. Clone size is stated in some rows and not others, as once, few, many or a class when expanded.

clone_size j_call v_call d_call cdr3_aa cdr3_nt
. TRBJ2-3 TRBV28 . CASRGGGYTDTQYF TGTGCCAGCAGGGGTGGGGGCTACACAGATACGCAGTATTTT
once TRBJ1-1 TRBV19 TRBD1 CASTIKSRGPGTEAFF TGTGCCAGTACCATAAAGTCCAGGGGGCCGGGAACTGAAGCTTTCTTT
few TRBJ2-7 TRBV7-9 . CASSPAMNEQYF TGTGCCAGCAGCCCCGCTATGAACGAGCAGTACTTC
. TRBJ2-5 TRBV11-3 . CASSRGGGGRETQYF TGTGCCAGCAGCAGAGGGGGAGGGGGACGGGAGACCCAGTACTTC
. TRBJ2-7 TRBV30 TRBD2 CAWRSGGADEQYF TGTGCCTGGAGGAGCGGGGGGGCGGACGAGCAGTACTTC
. TRBJ2-1 TRBV5-1 TRBD1 CASSLEGGQGGNEQFF TGCGCCAGCAGCTTGGAAGGGGGACAGGGAGGGAATGAGCAGTTCTTC
. TRBJ2-2 TRBV5-1 . CASSLPPGTLRTGELFF TGCGCCAGCAGCCTTCCACCCGGGACTTTGCGCACCGGGGAGCTGTTTTTT
once TRBJ1-1 TRBV29-1 . CSVEEGGGTEAFF TGCAGCGTTGAAGAAGGAGGAGGGACTGAAGCTTTCTTT
. TRBJ2-7 TRBV9 . CASSVGPTGEQYF TGTGCCAGCAGCGTAGGTCCCACGGGGGAGCAGTACTTC
few TRBJ1-1 TRBV5-1 . CASSWNPTGMNTEAFF TGCGCCAGCAGCTGGAACCCGACAGGCATGAACACTGAAGCTTTCTTT
. TRBJ1-6 TRBV25-1 . CASSDCRAGKVCSPLHF TGTGCCAGCAGTGATTGCCGGGCAGGGAAAGTTTGTTCACCCCTCCACTTT
. TRBJ2-1 TRBV5-4 TRBD2 CASSSVAGAQFF TGTGCCAGCAGCTCGGTAGCGGGGGCGCAGTTCTTC
. TRBJ1-3 TRBV30 . CAWSAKAPGLSGNTIYF TGTGCCTGGAGTGCCAAAGCGCCAGGGCTCTCTGGAAACACCATATATTTT
. TRBJ2-7 TRBV27 . CASSLTQASSYEQYF TGTGCCAGCAGTTTAACACAGGCAAGCTCCTACGAGCAGTACTTC
few TRBJ1-1 TRBV19 . CASSIPPWGDRNTEAFF TGTGCCAGTAGTATACCCCCGTGGGGCGACCGGAACACTGAAGCTTTCTTT
. TRBJ1-1 TRBV6-6 . CASSPVGEAFF TGTGCCAGCAGTCCGGTCGGTGAAGCTTTCTTT
. TRBJ2-7 TRBV7-2 TRBD1 CASSLGGQGSYEQYF TGTGCCAGCAGCTTAGGGGGACAGGGTTCCTACGAGCAGTACTTC
. TRBJ1-2 TRBV6-2/TRBV6-3 TRBD1 CASSYLDREVGYTF TGTGCCAGCAGTTACCTGGACAGGGAAGTTGGCTACACCTTC
. TRBJ2-7 TRBV6-6 TRBD1 CASSYLTGTDYEQYF TGTGCCAGCAGTTACTTGACAGGGACGGATTACGAGCAGTACTTC
. TRBJ2-3 TRBV3-1/TRBV3-2 TRBD2 CASSQLAGGPDTQYF TGTGCCAGCAGCCAGCTAGCGGGGGGGCCAGATACGCAGTATTTT
. TRBJ2-3 TRBV6-2/TRBV6-3 TRBD2 CASSYFAGGTSDTQYF TGTGCCAGCAGTTACTTCGCGGGGGGGACATCAGATACGCAGTATTTT
. TRBJ1-1 TRBV29-1 . CSVGQANTEAFF TGCAGCGTTGGACAGGCAAACACTGAAGCTTTCTTT
. TRBJ1-4 TRBV25-1 . CASSLGGDPNEKLFF TGTGCCAGCAGTCTGGGGGGGGACCCCAATGAAAAACTGTTTTTT
. TRBJ1-5 TRBV3-1/TRBV3-2 . CASSQGNRQPQHF TGTGCCAGCAGCCAAGGGAACAGACAGCCCCAGCATTTT
. TRBJ1-1 TRBV29-1 . CSGREAGPPYTEAFF TGCAGCGGCCGGGAGGCAGGTCCCCCCTACACTGAAGCTTTCTTT
. TRBJ1-5 TRBV3-1/TRBV3-2 . CASSQDQSQPQHF TGTGCCAGCAGCCAAGATCAATCCCAGCCCCAGCATTTT
. TRBJ2-7 TRBV7-2 TRBD2 CASSTGLGRYEQYF TGTGCCAGCAGCACCGGACTAGGGAGGTACGAGCAGTACTTC